This T cell receptor (beta chain) stems from a study of shared clonotypes between healthy human individuals (dated by TCRdb to the early 2020s). For the wider study: A few men and a couple of women, aged 18 to 49 years, made up the cohort. Per donor, three plates each were used for CD4 naive and CD4 memory, two for CD8 naive, and one for CD8 memory. To estimate repertoire size and how much clonotypes are shared between individuals, the study performed deep sequencing of blood TCR repertoires from five healthy adults. To increase sequencing depth and limit assay-specific biases, TCR repertoire library preparation and sequencing were carried out by different laboratories using diverse techniques. Between about 0.94 and 8.9 billion PBMCs per donor were obtained by leukapheresis. Beyond this particular receptor, the publication reports: Sharing across several donors was observed for 5% to 6.5% of naive CD4, over 3% of naive CD8, 2.3% of memory CD4, and around 0.42% of memory CD8 clonotypes. Because the study included only a small number of donors, the genetic and exposure-history diversity represented was limited. Compared with non-shared clonotypes, clonotypes shared by all four sorted-subset donors had higher generation probabilities. Pairwise subsampling led to the expectation that sequencing depth would affect the degree of clonotype sharing among donors. Larger estimated clonotype richness was generally found for naive subsets than for memory subsets. Sampling was restricted to blood, and TCR repertoires in tissue are likely to differ from TCR repertoires in blood. Even with the large sequencing depth, rarefaction of the sorted-subset datasets indicated that sequencing was incomplete.

Using the deep immunoSEQ assay, multiplex PCR amplified TCR CDR3 regions from genomic DNA. Extracted genomic DNA from each cell subset was distributed evenly across all wells of several immunoSEQ 96-well plates, and each plate was treated as a replicate. For sorted subsets, each replicate PCR was loaded with approximately 200 ng genomic DNA, equivalent to about 30,000 T cell genomes. The purified libraries were quantified using a Qubit 3.0 fluorometer, sized with a Bioanalyzer 2100, and then quantified again using the KAPA Library Quantification kit. Each immunoSEQ 96-well plate was sequenced on its own single-read 150-cycle Illumina NextSeq 550 flow cell. Per the source publication's procedure: Because only junctional sequences without quality scores were contained in the immunoSEQ output, filtering matching that applied to full-length reads could not be performed. To assign V/J genes and CDR3, sequences were annotated using PyIR, a Python wrapper for IgBLAST v1.9, with IMGT germline references. Reads were removed for weak V/J assignments (E-value above 1e-6), missing CDR3, stop codons, out-of-frame junctions, or ambiguous translated residues. V3J clonotypes were defined by identical inferred V gene, J gene, and CDR3 amino acid sequence. To compute the percentage overlap between repertoires, the number of shared unique clonotypes was divided by the size of the smaller repertoire. RTK rarefaction, the Chao1 estimator, and Recon v2.1 estimates of unobserved clonotypes were used to assess repertoire richness. Generation probabilities were computed with OLGA for all TCRbeta clonotypes obtained by the gDNA method from several donors. TCRdb obtained this table from immuneACCESS and retained in-frame rearrangements with V and J assigned. These tables miss some clones; where compared with another copy, unresolved V genes account for less than half of the shortfall, and the remainder is unexplained. The V and J calls and clone size were taken over from that table, and D and trimming were inferred from the DNA. Present in this sample are around 2.5 million clones, more than 85% of which were seen just once. Of the sample, approximately 0.35% falls within the top ten clones.

A note on this clone: No antigen is known for it. The sample holds no much larger clone one base away, and base qualities are not on file.

The CDR3 measures 15 amino acids from cysteine to phenylalanine. Only the CDR3 DNA stays, 45 bases, in frame from base 1. CDR1 and CDR2 (SGDLS, YYNGEE) derive from the germline V gene. Between the V and J ends, shortened by 3 bases and 0 bases respectively, the junction contains 10 bases. Donors were healthy HIV-negative adults with no recently reported acute infections or vaccinations. Every donor was a Caucasian adult living in Nashville, Tennessee, USA. Magnetic negative selection was used to enrich CD4+ T cells, after which naive cells were positively selected on CD45RA and the negative fraction became the memory subset. After blood collection by leukapheresis, PBMCs were isolated using Ficoll-Histopaque density gradient centrifugation and then cryopreserved in the vapor phase of liquid nitrogen. Purity and quantity of every magnetically sorted T cell population were checked by analytical flow cytometry. Genomic DNA was isolated from each sorted fraction and quantified by UV absorbance on a Nanodrop 2000c.

The source is a man between 18 and 29 years old in good health. Some clones in this sample may be carry-over from other donors' samples. The sequence links TRBV9 to TRBJ1-5, and the D gene may be TRBD1, 5 bases matching. Sequenced input: naive CD4+ T cells from PBMCs. Reading the label with the study, this specimen's cell subset or site is: CD45RA+ positively selected. The CDR3 region has the sequence CASSEGDYSNQPQHF. The DNA sequence is TGTGCCAGCAGCGAAGGGGACTATAGCAATCAGCCCCAGCATTTT.